This entry features one TCR beta chain sequence. Trimming removed 3 bases from V and 7 bases from J, with 12 bases in between. There are 13 residues in the CDR3. From germline, CDR1 is KGHSH and CDR2 LQKENI. This specimen belongs to a study of control samples from healthy donors and cancer patients. Clones were sequenced by immunoSEQ multiplex PCR, and TCRdb holds only the in-frame ones, with some missing. The repertoire holds about 120,000 clones, 85% to 90% seen once, with about 1.1% in the top ten. The specimen was PBMCs. The chain combines TRBV18 with TRBJ1-2; unclear D gene. This clonotype was sampled from a woman in her forties or fifties with colorectal cancer. As DNA, the CDR3 is TGTGCCAGCTCACCTCAAGGAGATGGTGGCTACACCTTC. This gives the protein CASSPQGDGGYTF.